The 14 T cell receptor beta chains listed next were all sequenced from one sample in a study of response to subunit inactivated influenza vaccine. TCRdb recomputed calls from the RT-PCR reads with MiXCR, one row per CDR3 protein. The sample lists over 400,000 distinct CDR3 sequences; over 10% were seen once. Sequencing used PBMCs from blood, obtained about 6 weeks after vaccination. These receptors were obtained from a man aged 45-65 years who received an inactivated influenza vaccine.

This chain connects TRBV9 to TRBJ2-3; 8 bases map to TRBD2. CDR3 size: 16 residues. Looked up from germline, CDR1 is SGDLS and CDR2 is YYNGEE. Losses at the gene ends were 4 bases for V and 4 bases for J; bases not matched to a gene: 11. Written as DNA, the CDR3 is TGTGCCAGCAGCCTGGATTTAAGCGGGAGCGCAGATACGCAGTATTTT. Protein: CASSLDLSGSADTQYF.

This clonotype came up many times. CDR3: CSARGQGIATGELFF. CDR3 in DNA: TGCAGTGCTAGGGGTCAGGGGATTGCGACCGGGGAGCTGTTTTTT. The chain carries TRBV20-1 and TRBJ2-2, with a tentative D call TRBD1 (6 bases). The CDR3 spans 15 residues. From germline, CDR1 is DFQATT and CDR2 SNEGSKA (reference sequence). V lost 3 bases to trimming and J lost 5 bases, with 16 bases between them.

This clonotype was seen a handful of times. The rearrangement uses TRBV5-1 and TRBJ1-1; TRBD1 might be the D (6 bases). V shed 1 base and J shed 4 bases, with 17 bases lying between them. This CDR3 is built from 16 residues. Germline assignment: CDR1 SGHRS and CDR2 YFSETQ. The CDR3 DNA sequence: TGCGCCAGCAGCTTGTCGCCAGGGGTGAAGGGCACTGAAGCTTTCTTT. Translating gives CASSLSPGVKGTEAFF.

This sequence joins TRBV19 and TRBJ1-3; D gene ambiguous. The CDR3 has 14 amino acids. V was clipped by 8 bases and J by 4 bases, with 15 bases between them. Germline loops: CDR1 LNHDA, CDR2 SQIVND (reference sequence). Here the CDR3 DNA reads TGTGCCAGTTCAGACCCTGGATCAGGAAACACCATATATTTT. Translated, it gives CASSDPGSGNTIYF.

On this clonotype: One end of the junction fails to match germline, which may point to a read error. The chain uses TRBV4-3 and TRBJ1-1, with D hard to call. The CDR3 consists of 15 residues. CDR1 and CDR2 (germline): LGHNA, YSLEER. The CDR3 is CVSSQDFLGGTEAFF. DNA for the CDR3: TGCGTCAGCAGCCAAGATTTTTTGGGTGGAACTGAAGCTTTCTTT.

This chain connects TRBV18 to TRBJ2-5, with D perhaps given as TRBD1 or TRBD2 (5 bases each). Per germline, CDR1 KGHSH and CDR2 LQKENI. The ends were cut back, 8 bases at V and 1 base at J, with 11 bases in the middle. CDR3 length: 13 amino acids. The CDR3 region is CASTTGPQETQYF. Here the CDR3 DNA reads TGTGCCAGCACAACGGGGCCCCAAGAGACCCAGTACTTC.

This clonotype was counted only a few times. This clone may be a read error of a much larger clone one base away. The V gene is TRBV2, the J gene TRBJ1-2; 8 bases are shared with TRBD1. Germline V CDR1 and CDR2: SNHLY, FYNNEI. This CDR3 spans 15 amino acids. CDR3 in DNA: TGTGTCAGCGGGGGGAAATTGGACAGGGAATATGGCTACACCTTC. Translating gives CVSGGKLDREYGYTF.

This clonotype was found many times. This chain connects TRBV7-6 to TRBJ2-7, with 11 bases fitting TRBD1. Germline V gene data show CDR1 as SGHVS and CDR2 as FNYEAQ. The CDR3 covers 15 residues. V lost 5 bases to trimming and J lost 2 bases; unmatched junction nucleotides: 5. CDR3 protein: CASSEGTGGPYEQYF. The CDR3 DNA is TGTGCCAGCAGCGAGGGGACAGGGGGTCCCTACGAGCAGTACTTC.

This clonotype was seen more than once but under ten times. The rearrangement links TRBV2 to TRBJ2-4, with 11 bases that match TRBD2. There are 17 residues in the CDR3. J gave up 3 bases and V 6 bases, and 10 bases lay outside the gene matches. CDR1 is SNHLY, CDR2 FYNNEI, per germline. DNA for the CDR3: TGTGCCAGCAGGGAGGCCGGGACTAGCGGCTACAAAAACATTCAGTACTTC. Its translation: CASREAGTSGYKNIQYF.

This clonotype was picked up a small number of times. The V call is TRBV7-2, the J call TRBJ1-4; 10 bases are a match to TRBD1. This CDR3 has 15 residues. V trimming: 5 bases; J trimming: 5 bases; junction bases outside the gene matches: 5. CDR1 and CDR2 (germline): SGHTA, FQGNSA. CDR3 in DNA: TGTGCCAGCAGCACGTTGGGACAGGGGAATGAAAAACTGTTTTTT. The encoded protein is CASSTLGQGNEKLFF.

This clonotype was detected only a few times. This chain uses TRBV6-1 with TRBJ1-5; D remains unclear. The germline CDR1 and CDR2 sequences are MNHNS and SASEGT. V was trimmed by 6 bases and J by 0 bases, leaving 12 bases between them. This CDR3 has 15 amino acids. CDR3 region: CASRTGQYSNQPQHF. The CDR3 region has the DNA TGTGCCAGCAGAACCGGCCAGTATAGCAATCAGCCCCAGCATTTT.

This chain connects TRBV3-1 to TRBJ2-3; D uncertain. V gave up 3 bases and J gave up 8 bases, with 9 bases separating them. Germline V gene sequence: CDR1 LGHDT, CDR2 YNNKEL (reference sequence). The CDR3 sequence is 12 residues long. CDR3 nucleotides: TGTGCCAGCAGCCAGCCTACGAGTACGCAGTATTTT. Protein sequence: CASSQPTSTQYF.

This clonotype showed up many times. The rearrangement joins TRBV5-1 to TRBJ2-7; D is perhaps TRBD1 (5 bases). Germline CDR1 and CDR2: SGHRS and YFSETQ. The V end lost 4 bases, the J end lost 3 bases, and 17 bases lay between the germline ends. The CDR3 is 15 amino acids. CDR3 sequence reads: CASSVDPTANYEQYF. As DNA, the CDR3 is TGCGCCAGCAGCGTGGACCCGACAGCGAACTACGAGCAGTACTTC.

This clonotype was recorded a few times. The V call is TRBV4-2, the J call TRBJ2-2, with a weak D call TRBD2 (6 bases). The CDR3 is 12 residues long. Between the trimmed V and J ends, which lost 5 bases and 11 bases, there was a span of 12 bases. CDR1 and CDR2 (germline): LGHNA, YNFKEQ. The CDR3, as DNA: TGTGCCAGCAGCGGAGGGTCAGAAGAGCTGTTTTTT. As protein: CASSGGSEELFF.